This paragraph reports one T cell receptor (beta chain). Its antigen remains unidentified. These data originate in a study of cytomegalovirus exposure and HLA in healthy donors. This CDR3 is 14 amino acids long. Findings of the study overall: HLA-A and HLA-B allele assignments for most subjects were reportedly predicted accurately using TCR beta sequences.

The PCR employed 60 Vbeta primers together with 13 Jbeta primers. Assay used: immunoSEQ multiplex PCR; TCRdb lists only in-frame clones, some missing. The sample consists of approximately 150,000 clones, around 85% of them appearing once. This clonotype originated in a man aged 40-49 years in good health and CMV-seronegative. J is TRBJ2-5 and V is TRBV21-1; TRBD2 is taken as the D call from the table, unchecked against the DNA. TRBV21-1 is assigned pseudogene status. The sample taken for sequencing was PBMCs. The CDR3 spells CASSYSGGPETQYF. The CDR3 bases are TGTGCCAGCAGCTATAGCGGGGGGCCGGAGACCCAGTACTTC.